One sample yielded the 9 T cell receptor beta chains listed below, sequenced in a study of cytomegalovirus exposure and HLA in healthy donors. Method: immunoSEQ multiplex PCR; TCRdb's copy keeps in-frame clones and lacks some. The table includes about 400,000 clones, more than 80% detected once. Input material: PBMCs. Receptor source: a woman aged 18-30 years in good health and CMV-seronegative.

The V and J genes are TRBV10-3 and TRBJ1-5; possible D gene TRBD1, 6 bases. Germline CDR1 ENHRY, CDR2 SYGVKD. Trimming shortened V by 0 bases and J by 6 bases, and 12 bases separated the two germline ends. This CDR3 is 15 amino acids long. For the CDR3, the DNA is TGTGCCATCAGTGAGTCGCCAGGGGTCGGTCAGCCCCAGCATTTT. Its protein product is CAISESPGVGQPQHF.

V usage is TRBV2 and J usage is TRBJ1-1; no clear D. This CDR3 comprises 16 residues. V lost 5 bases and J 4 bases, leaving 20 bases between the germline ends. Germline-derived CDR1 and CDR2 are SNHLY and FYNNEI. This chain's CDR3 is CASSPRPTAEGTEAFF. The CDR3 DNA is TGTGCCAGCAGTCCAAGGCCCACAGCGGAAGGCACTGAAGCTTTCTTT.

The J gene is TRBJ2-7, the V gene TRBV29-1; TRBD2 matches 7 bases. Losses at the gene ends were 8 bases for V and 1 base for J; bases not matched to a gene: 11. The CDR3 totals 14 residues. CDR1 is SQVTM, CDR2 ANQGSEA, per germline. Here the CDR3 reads CSPPGLADSYEQYF. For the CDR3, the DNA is TGCAGCCCCCCCGGCCTAGCGGATTCCTACGAGCAGTACTTC.

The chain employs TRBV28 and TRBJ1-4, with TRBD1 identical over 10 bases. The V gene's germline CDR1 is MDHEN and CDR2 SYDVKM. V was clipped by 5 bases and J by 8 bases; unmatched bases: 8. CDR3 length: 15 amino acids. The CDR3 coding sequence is TGTGCCAGCAGTCCCGGGGACAGGGGAAGGGAAAAACTGTTTTTT. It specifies CASSPGDRGREKLFF.

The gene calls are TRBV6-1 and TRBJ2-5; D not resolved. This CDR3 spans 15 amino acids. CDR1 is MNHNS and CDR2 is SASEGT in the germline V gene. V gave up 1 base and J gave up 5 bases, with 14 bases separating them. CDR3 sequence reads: CASSEDSDVDETQYF. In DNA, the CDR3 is TGTGCCAGCAGTGAAGACAGTGATGTGGATGAGACCCAGTACTTC.

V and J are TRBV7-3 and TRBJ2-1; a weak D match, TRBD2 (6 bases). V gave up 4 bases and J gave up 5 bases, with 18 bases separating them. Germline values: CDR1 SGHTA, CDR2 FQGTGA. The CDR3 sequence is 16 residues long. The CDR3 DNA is TGTGCCAGCAGCTCCCGGGACTTTGAAGACCACAATGAGCAGTTCTTC. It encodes CASSSRDFEDHNEQFF.

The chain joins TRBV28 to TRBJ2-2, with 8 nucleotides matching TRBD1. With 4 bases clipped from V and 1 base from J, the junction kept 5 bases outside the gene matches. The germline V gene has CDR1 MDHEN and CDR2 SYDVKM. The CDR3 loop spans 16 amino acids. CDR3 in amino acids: CASSSPGQVNTGELFF. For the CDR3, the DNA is TGTGCCAGCAGTTCTCCGGGACAGGTGAACACCGGGGAGCTGTTTTTT.

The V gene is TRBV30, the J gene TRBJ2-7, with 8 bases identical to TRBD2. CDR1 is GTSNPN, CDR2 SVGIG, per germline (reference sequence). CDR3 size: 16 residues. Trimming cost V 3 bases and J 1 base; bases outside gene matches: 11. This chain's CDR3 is CAWSYSGGLVSYEQYF. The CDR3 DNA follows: TGTGCCTGGAGCTACAGCGGGGGTTTGGTGTCCTACGAGCAGTACTTC.

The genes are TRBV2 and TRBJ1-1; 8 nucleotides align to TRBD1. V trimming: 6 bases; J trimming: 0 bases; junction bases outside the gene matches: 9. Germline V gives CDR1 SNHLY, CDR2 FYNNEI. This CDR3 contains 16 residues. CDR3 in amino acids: CASRSQGARVNTEAFF. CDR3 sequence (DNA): TGTGCCAGCAGGTCTCAGGGGGCGAGAGTGAACACTGAAGCTTTCTTT. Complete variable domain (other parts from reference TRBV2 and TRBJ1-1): EPEVTQTPSHQVTQMGQEVILRCVPISNHLYFYWYRQILGQKVEFLVSFYNNEISEKSEIFDDQFSVERPDGSNFTLKIRSTKLEDSAMYFCASRSQGARVNTEAFFGQGTRLTVV.